Only one count was recorded for the clone carrying this T cell receptor (beta chain). As yet, its antigen is unknown. Measured with immunoSEQ multiplex PCR; TCRdb has only the in-frame clones, and not every one. The sample records 130,000 or so clones, roughly nine tenths being singletons. The data were obtained in a study of T cell responses to AZD1222 COVID-19 vaccine. The study, taken as a whole, reports: Just 5 to 7 people given AZD1222 tested seropositive at baseline.

V was clipped by 6 bases and J by 4 bases, with 13 bases between them. The germline gives CDR1 MNHEY, CDR2 SVGEGT. The CDR3 totals 14 residues. The chain carries TRBV6-2 or TRBV6-3 and TRBJ1-5, with D possibly being TRBD1 (5 bases). The receptor was isolated from an adult who received the MenACWY meningococcal vaccine as a control. The sequenced sample was peripheral blood, obtained 28 days after the second dose of the MenACWY control vaccine. CDR3 DNA sequence: TGTGCCAGCAGCCGCGACAGCTCAAATCAGCCCCAGCATTTT. This translates into CASSRDSSNQPQHF.